The 30 T cell receptor beta chains in this list originate from one sample, sequenced in a study of shared clonotypes between healthy human individuals. This table comes from immunoSEQ multiplex PCR, and its TCRdb copy is limited to in-frame clones, with some not included. The sample yields over a million clones, approximately 80% seen once. The sequenced material came from memory CD4+ T cells from PBMCs. Subset given: CD45RA-negative fraction. Receptors originate from a man younger than 35 in good health. Some clones in this sample may be carry-over from other donors' samples.

This chain joins TRBV9 and TRBJ2-3; 15 bases are a match to TRBD2. Germline values: CDR1 SGDLS, CDR2 YYNGEE. This CDR3 region has 19 residues. V lost 4 bases, J lost 6 bases, and 15 bases stayed unmatched. The CDR3 coding sequence is TGTGCCAGCAGCTCCCCCGGCCCCGGACTAGCGGGAGGGCGTGATACGCAGTATTTT. Its translation: CASSSPGPGLAGGRDTQYF.

In its sample, this clone was seen once. This sequence joins TRBV5-1 and TRBJ2-2; D not resolved. This CDR3 has 19 amino acids. Trimming left V 2 bases short and J 6 bases short, with 26 bases between. The germline V gene has CDR1 SGHRS and CDR2 YFSETQ. The CDR3 DNA reads as TGCGCCAGCAGCTTTGGTTCGCTAATGTTAGAGTTTGCCCCCGGGGAGCTGTTTTTT. Protein: CASSFGSLMLEFAPGELFF.

The table lists this clone with a few counts. The chain joins TRBV27 to TRBJ2-6, with 10 nucleotides matching TRBD1. The CDR3 spans 18 residues. CDR1 is MNHEY, CDR2 SMNVEV, per germline (reference sequence). V lost 7 bases to trimming and J lost 0 bases; unmatched junction nucleotides: 9. The CDR3 protein is CASTWTGGSLSGANVLTF. CDR3 in DNA: TGTGCCAGCACCTGGACAGGGGGGTCCCTCTCTGGGGCCAACGTCCTGACTTTC.

The rearrangement joins TRBV4-2 to TRBJ2-5; 10 nucleotides match TRBD2. Germline loops: CDR1 LGHNA, CDR2 YNFKEQ. The length of the CDR3 is 18 residues. J gave up 4 bases and V 0 bases, and 11 bases lay outside the gene matches. The CDR3 protein is CASSQDYQAGGPGETQYF. DNA of the CDR3: TGTGCCAGCAGCCAAGATTACCAAGCGGGAGGGCCGGGAGAGACCCAGTACTTC.

This clone was counted once. The V call is TRBV28, the J call TRBJ2-5, with 11 bases fitting TRBD2. This CDR3 is 15 amino acids long. The V and J ends lost 5 bases and 2 bases, in that order; junction bases with no gene match: 4. Germline CDR1 MDHEN, CDR2 SYDVKM. CDR3 nucleotide sequence: TGTGCCAGCAGTATGGGACTAGCGGCTCAAGAGACCCAGTACTTC. It yields the protein CASSMGLAAQETQYF. The full variable domain, rest sourced from reference TRBV28 and TRBJ2-5, is DVKVTQSSRYLVKRTGEKVFLECVQDMDHENMFWYRQDPGLGLRLIYFSYDVKMKEKGDIPEGYSVSREKKERFSLILESASTNQTSMYLCASSMGLAAQETQYFGPGTRLLVL.

The chain joins TRBV5-1 to TRBJ1-2; D is uncertain. The V end was cut by 4 bases, the J end by 10 bases, with 17 bases between. CDR3 length: 13 residues. Germline CDR1 is SGHRS and CDR2 is YFSETQ. DNA for the CDR3: TGCGCCAGCAGCCCCGTCGGAGCCCAAAACTACACCTTC. Residues: CASSPVGAQNYTF.

This clone was detected only once. A single base separates this from a much larger clone, so it may be a read error. Other DNA sequences in the sample encode the same CDR3. V is TRBV30 and J is TRBJ2-1; a weak D match, TRBD2 (6 bases). This CDR3 is built from 14 residues. Trimming pared 3 bases from V and 1 base from J, leaving 10 bases between. The germline gives CDR1 GTSNPN, CDR2 SVGIG (reference sequence). The CDR3 is CAWSGSGSYNEQFF. In DNA, the CDR3 is TGTGCCTGGAGCGGGAGCGGATCCTACAATGAGCAGTTCTTC.

The V and J genes are TRBV6-6 and TRBJ2-7, with 12 positions matching TRBD2. Germline V gene data show CDR1 as MNHNY and CDR2 as SVGAGI (reference sequence). V lost 6 bases to trimming and J lost 3 bases; unmatched junction nucleotides: 3. The length of the CDR3 is 14 residues. In DNA form, the CDR3 reads TGTGCCAGCAGGCAGACTAGCGGGAGCTACGAGCAGTACTTC. Protein sequence: CASRQTSGSYEQYF.

This chain connects TRBV19 to TRBJ2-3, with 14 bases matching TRBD2. Germline assignment: CDR1 LNHDA and CDR2 SQIVND (reference sequence). With 5 bases clipped from V and 3 bases from J, the junction kept 4 bases outside the gene matches. This CDR3 contains 16 residues. The chain's CDR3 is CASSPWTSGRTDTQYF. The CDR3 nucleotides are TGTGCCAGTAGTCCCTGGACTAGCGGGAGGACAGATACGCAGTATTTT.

V gene TRBV28 combines with J gene TRBJ2-1, with D possibly being TRBD1 (6 bases). Trimming stripped 5 bases from V and 12 bases from J, with 20 bases between. CDR1 and CDR2 from the germline V gene are MDHEN and SYDVKM. The CDR3 totals 14 residues. The CDR3 reads CASSLPGQLRTQFF. DNA of the CDR3: TGTGCCAGCAGTCTACCCGGACAGCTAAGAACGCAGTTCTTC. The variable domain in full, with the rest retrieved from reference TRBV28 and TRBJ2-1, is DVKVTQSSRYLVKRTGEKVFLECVQDMDHENMFWYRQDPGLGLRLIYFSYDVKMKEKGDIPEGYSVSREKKERFSLILESASTNQTSMYLCASSLPGQLRTQFFGPGTRLTVL.

The table lists this clone with a count of one. CDR3 region: CASSKGQGPYEQYF. CDR3 DNA sequence: TGTGCCAGCAGTAAAGGACAGGGGCCGTACGAGCAGTACTTC. The chain has TRBV6-1 and TRBJ2-7; 9 nucleotides agree with TRBD1. V lost 5 bases and J lost 4; bases outside the gene matches: 6. Germline V gene sequence: CDR1 MNHNS, CDR2 SASEGT. CDR3 length: 14 amino acids.

This chain joins TRBV6-5 and TRBJ2-7, with D perhaps TRBD1 or TRBD2 (5 bases each). Per germline, CDR1 MNHEY and CDR2 SVGAGI. Trimming took 8 bases from V and 1 from J, leaving 12 bases between them. The CDR3 is 13 residues long. CDR3 residues: CASQRGPSYEQYF. The CDR3 nucleotides are TGTGCCAGCCAGAGGGGCCCGTCCTACGAGCAGTACTTC.

This clone came up a few times. The chain joins TRBV30 to TRBJ1-1, with no clear D. Trimming took 5 bases from V and 1 from J, leaving 8 bases between them. The CDR3 runs 12 residues. Germline CDR1 reads GTSNPN; CDR2 reads SVGIG (reference sequence). The CDR3 DNA follows: TGTGCCTGGGATTCGACGAACACTGAAGCTTTCTTT. It specifies CAWDSTNTEAFF.

Here the CDR3 reads CASSYPELENTEAFF. DNA for the CDR3: TGTGCCAGCAGTTACCCGGAACTAGAGAACACTGAAGCTTTCTTT. This sequence joins TRBV6-6 and TRBJ1-1, with D unresolved. Looked up from germline, CDR1 is MNHNY and CDR2 is SVGAGI (reference sequence). Trimming left V 2 bases short and J 1 base short, with 11 bases between. The CDR3 is 15 amino acids.

The V gene is TRBV9, the J gene TRBJ2-7; 9 nucleotides agree with TRBD2. Germline-derived CDR1 and CDR2 are SGDLS and YYNGEE. This CDR3 has 15 amino acids. The trim removed 3 bases at V and 3 bases at J, leaving 7 bases unmatched. As DNA, the CDR3 is TGTGCCAGCAGCGCTCAAGGGACTAGCATCTACGAGCAGTACTTC. Encoded protein: CASSAQGTSIYEQYF.

The rearrangement uses TRBV19 and TRBJ1-5; TRBD1 matches at 7 bases. Trimming removed 3 bases from V and 4 bases from J; junction bases left unmatched: 9. Germline V lookup: CDR1 LNHDA, CDR2 SQIVND (reference sequence). The CDR3 loop spans 16 amino acids. CDR3 nucleotides: TGTGCCAGTAGTATTAGGCAGGGGGAAGGTAATCAGCCCCAGCATTTT. It is translated as CASSIRQGEGNQPQHF.

Of note for this clone: Other nucleotide sequences from this sample produce the same CDR3. The chain combines TRBV28 with TRBJ1-2; D is uncertain. Trimming removed 3 bases at V and 0 bases at J, with 5 bases between. CDR1 is MDHEN and CDR2 is SYDVKM in the germline V gene. There are 13 residues in the CDR3. CDR3 in DNA: TGTGCCAGCAGTTTTCCGTCTAACTATGGCTACACCTTC. Translated: CASSFPSNYGYTF.

The rearrangement links TRBV6-5 to TRBJ1-1, with 7 bases identical to TRBD1. V gave up 5 bases and J gave up 6 bases; unmatched junction bases: 9. This CDR3 has 14 residues. Germline assignment: CDR1 MNHEY and CDR2 SVGAGI. CDR3 bases: TGTGCCAGCAGTGAACCCACAGGGGTCGCTGAAGCTTTCTTT. Its protein product is CASSEPTGVAEAFF.

The chain employs TRBV28 and TRBJ2-7, with D uncertain. The CDR3 has 15 residues. V lost 6 bases, J lost 0 bases, and 15 bases lay in between. Per the germline V gene, CDR1 is MDHEN and CDR2 is SYDVKM. The CDR3: CASRPYTRSSYEQYF. In DNA form, the CDR3 reads TGTGCCAGCAGGCCCTACACGAGGAGCTCCTACGAGCAGTACTTC.

The V and J genes are TRBV18 and TRBJ1-5; D might be TRBD1 (5 bases). The CDR3 spans 14 residues. Germline V CDR1 and CDR2: KGHSH, LQKENI. V shed 2 bases and J shed 4 bases, with 9 bases lying between them. In DNA form, the CDR3 reads TGTGCCAGCTCACCATTAGGGGAGAATCAGCCCCAGCATTTT. Encoded protein: CASSPLGENQPQHF.

This clone was seen only a few times. The same CDR3 also results from other DNA sequences found in this sample. This chain joins TRBV28 and TRBJ2-1; D might be TRBD2 (5 bases). The germline CDR1 and CDR2 sequences are MDHEN and SYDVKM. Trimming took 3 bases from V and 10 from J, leaving 7 bases between them. The CDR3 extends over 11 amino acids. CDR3 region: CASSFEGEQFF. For the CDR3, the DNA is TGTGCCAGCAGTTTTGAGGGAGAGCAGTTCTTC.

The rearrangement links TRBV28 to TRBJ2-2, with D perhaps given as TRBD1 or TRBD2 (5 bases each). Trimming cost V 6 bases and J 1 base, with 15 bases left between them. The CDR3 extends over 16 amino acids. Germline CDR1 MDHEN, CDR2 SYDVKM. In nucleotides, the CDR3 is TGTGCCAGCAGACGCTACCGGGGCCTGAACACCGGGGAGCTGTTTTTT. Protein sequence: CASRRYRGLNTGELFF.

A few counts support this clone. The CDR3, as DNA: TGTGCCAGCAGCCGCGGGGGCCTAGCTTTCTTT. Residues: CASSRGGLAFF. This chain joins TRBV28 and TRBJ1-1; D may be TRBD1 (6 bases). The CDR3 consists of 11 residues. Germline-derived CDR1 and CDR2 are MDHEN and SYDVKM. V lost 6 bases and J 10 bases, leaving 12 bases between the germline ends.

The chain carries TRBV29-1 and TRBJ2-1; 7 bases line up with TRBD2. J lost 4 bases, V lost 3 bases, and 6 bases had no gene match. Germline V gene data show CDR1 as SQVTM and CDR2 as ANQGSEA. This CDR3 comprises 14 residues. CDR3 region: CSVDRLAEYNEQFF. The CDR3 region has the DNA TGCAGCGTTGACAGACTAGCAGAATACAATGAGCAGTTCTTC.

The gene calls are TRBV27 and TRBJ2-7, with D perhaps matching TRBD2 (5 bases). Looked up from germline, CDR1 is MNHEY and CDR2 is SMNVEV (reference sequence). This CDR3 contains 16 residues. Trimming cost V 3 bases and J 0 bases, with 15 bases left between them. CDR3 nucleotides: TGTGCCAGCAGTTTCCGGCGTGGGAGTTACTCCTACGAGCAGTACTTC. Its protein product is CASSFRRGSYSYEQYF.

Concerning this clone itself: A much larger clone differs by one base, so this may be a read error. CDR3 residues: CASSLRPQDNEQFF. In DNA form, the CDR3 reads TGTGCCAGCAGCTTAAGGCCCCAAGACAATGAGCAGTTCTTC. V usage is TRBV7-8 and J usage is TRBJ2-1; D call uncertain. Germline lookup yields CDR1 SGHVS and CDR2 FQNEAQ. This CDR3 region has 14 residues. The ends were cut back, 2 bases at V and 5 bases at J, with 10 bases in the middle. The whole variable domain, remainder taken from reference TRBV7-8 and TRBJ2-1, is GAGVSQSPRYKVAKRGQDVALRCDPISGHVSLFWYQQALGQGPEFLTYFQNEAQLDKSGLPSDRFFAERPEGSVSTLKIQRTQQEDSAVYLCASSLRPQDNEQFFGPGTRLTVL.

This clone occurred once. The chain links TRBV25-1 to TRBJ2-5; 12 nucleotides match TRBD2. V shed 2 bases, J shed 5 bases, and the junction held 12 bases outside the gene matches. The germline CDR1 and CDR2 sequences are MGHDK and SYGVNS. The CDR3 totals 18 residues. In DNA form, the CDR3 reads TGTGCCAGCAGTGAAGGCGGGCTAGCGGGAGGGCGTGGGGAGACCCAGTACTTC. Translated, it gives CASSEGGLAGGRGETQYF.

The rearrangement links TRBV28 to TRBJ2-1, with D possibly being TRBD2 (6 bases). Germline CDR1 MDHEN, CDR2 SYDVKM. The ends were cut back, 6 bases at V and 10 bases at J, with 25 bases in the middle. The CDR3 totals 16 residues. The CDR3 spells CASRLAAGPQYPEQFF. As DNA, the CDR3 is TGTGCCAGCAGACTTGCGGCGGGACCCCAGTACCCAGAGCAGTTCTTC.

The rearrangement links TRBV11-2 to TRBJ2-1; perhaps TRBD1 as D (7 bases). This CDR3 is built from 17 residues. Trimming left V 5 bases short and J 6 bases short, with 23 bases between. Germline values: CDR1 SGHAT, CDR2 FQNNGV. DNA for the CDR3: TGTGCCAGCAGCCCTTACCGAACTAGCTCAGGGGGCAATGAGCAGTTCTTC. This codes for CASSPYRTSSGGNEQFF.

This clone occurred many times. The V and J genes are TRBV28 and TRBJ2-7; 8 bases agree with TRBD2. Germline V CDR1 and CDR2: MDHEN, SYDVKM. The ends lost 5 bases at V and 7 bases at J; junction bases unmatched: 25. The CDR3 runs to 19 residues. The CDR3 nucleotides read TGTGCCAGCAGTCCCCGGGGGCTAGGCGGGAGGACGCGAACGGGGGAGCAGTACTTC. Translated, it gives CASSPRGLGGRTRTGEQYF.